This T cell receptor beta chain was identified in a study of neoadjuvant anti-PD-1 for oral cavity cancer. Notes on the study in general: With a few patients per group, TCR findings need larger cohorts.

Most PBMC samples had 400 to 550 ng input DNA in six replicates. Clones were sequenced by immunoSEQ multiplex PCR, and TCRdb holds only the in-frame ones, with some missing. Of tens of thousands of clones listed, roughly 80% are singletons. This CDR3 contains 13 residues. Germline V CDR1 and CDR2: LNHDA, SQIVND (reference sequence). V lost 6 bases and J lost 7; bases outside the gene matches: 6. This clone was recorded only once. Its target is unknown. This TCR derives from a person aged 35 to 85 with oral cavity squamous cell carcinoma. Sequenced material: PBMCs, taken before nivolumab (anti-PD-1) treatment. The V call is TRBV19, the J call TRBJ2-7; 10 positions match TRBD1. For the CDR3, the DNA is TGTGCCAGTAGCACGGACAGGGGGTATGAGCAGTACTTC. This gives the protein CASSTDRGYEQYF.